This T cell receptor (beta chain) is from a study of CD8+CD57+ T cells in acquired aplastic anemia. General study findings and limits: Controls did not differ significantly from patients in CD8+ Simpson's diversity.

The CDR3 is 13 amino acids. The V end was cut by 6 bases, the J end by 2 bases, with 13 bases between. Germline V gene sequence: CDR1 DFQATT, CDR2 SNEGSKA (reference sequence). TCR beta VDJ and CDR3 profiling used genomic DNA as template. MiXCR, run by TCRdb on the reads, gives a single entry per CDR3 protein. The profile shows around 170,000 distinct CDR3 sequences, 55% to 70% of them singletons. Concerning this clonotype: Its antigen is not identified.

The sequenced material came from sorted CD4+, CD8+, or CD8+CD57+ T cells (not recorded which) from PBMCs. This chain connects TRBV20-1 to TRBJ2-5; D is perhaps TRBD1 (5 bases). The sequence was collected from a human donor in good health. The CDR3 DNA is TGCAGTGCGAGACCCAGACAGCAAGAGACCCAGTACTTC. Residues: CSARPRQQETQYF.